This T cell receptor (beta chain) was recovered during a study of T cell responses to AZD1222 COVID-19 vaccine. TCRdb keeps only in-frame clones here, not all; method: immunoSEQ multiplex PCR. The repertoire holds about 200,000 clones, roughly 92% seen once, with nearly 3.5% in the top ten. Source: peripheral blood, taken 28 days after the second AZD1222 dose. The receptor comes from an adult who received the AZD1222 COVID-19 vaccine.

The CDR3 sequence is CASSCNPNNQPQHF. The CDR3 DNA reads TGTGCCAGCAGTTGCAACCCGAATAATCAGCCCCAGCATTTT. This rearrangement joins TRBV6-7 to TRBJ1-5; D is unresolved. TRBV6-7 is annotated as an ORF whose role is uncertain. This CDR3 is built from 14 residues. V lost 4 bases and J 4 bases, leaving 11 bases between the germline ends.